Below are 13 T cell receptor beta chains sequenced from a single sample in a study of T cells in Graves' hyperthyroidism and ophthalmopathy. Amplification of TCR beta CDR3 regions was performed using RNA transcripts as template. An initial round of RT-PCR targeting the TCR CDR3 relied on the HTBI primer set. TCRdb fed the multiplex PCR reads into MiXCR, producing one record per CDR3 protein. Of around 190,000 distinct CDR3 sequences in the sample, about 18% were seen once. The specimen was blood. These receptor sequences come from a woman aged 45 to 65 with Graves' hyperthyroidism.

This clonotype was seen repeatedly, ten times or more. The chain joins TRBV28 to TRBJ1-6; no reliable D call. V gave up 7 bases and J gave up 0 bases, with 10 bases separating them. Germline V gene lookup returns CDR1 MDHEN and CDR2 SYDVKM. This CDR3 is 15 amino acids long. The CDR3 nucleotides are TGTGCCAGCAACGACCCGAGCTCCTATAATTCACCCCTCCACTTT. It codes for CASNDPSSYNSPLHF.

This clonotype appeared many times. The gene calls are TRBV5-6 and TRBJ2-1; perhaps TRBD2 as D (6 bases). Germline V gives CDR1 SGHDT, CDR2 YYEEEE. The ends were cut back, 4 bases at V and 9 bases at J, with 14 bases in the middle. The CDR3 has 13 residues. CDR3 coding DNA: TGTGCCAGCAGCCTGGACCTCGGGGGTGAGCAGTTCTTC. Protein: CASSLDLGGEQFF. The full variable domain, with the rest looked up from reference TRBV5-6 and TRBJ2-1, is DAGVTQSPTHLIKTRGQQVTLRCSPKSGHDTVSWYQQALGQGPQFIFQYYEEEERQRGNFPDRFSGHQFPNYSSELNVNALLLGDSALYLCASSLDLGGEQFFGPGTRLTVL.

There are many counts of this clonotype. This rearrangement joins TRBV12-3 or TRBV12-4 to TRBJ1-2, with D perhaps matching TRBD1 (6 bases). V was trimmed by 0 bases and J by 8 bases, leaving 13 bases between them. The CDR3 runs 14 residues. This CDR3 is CASSLAGTQGGYTF. CDR3 DNA: TGTGCCAGCAGTTTAGCGGGCACTCAGGGGGGCTACACCTTC.

This clonotype was counted many times. The chain couples TRBV2 to TRBJ2-1; D is ambiguous. Trimming took 4 bases from V and 6 from J, leaving 16 bases between them. The CDR3 is 15 amino acids. Germline V lookup: CDR1 SNHLY, CDR2 FYNNEI. The CDR3: CASSVLGAMGNEQFF. DNA for the CDR3: TGTGCCAGCAGTGTGCTAGGAGCCATGGGCAATGAGCAGTTCTTC.

The chain combines TRBV5-1 with TRBJ2-7; D possibly uses TRBD1 or TRBD2 (5 bases each). V lost 4 bases to trimming and J lost 2 bases, with 7 bases between them. Germline V gene sequence: CDR1 SGHRS, CDR2 YFSETQ. The CDR3 loop spans 12 amino acids. CDR3 nucleotides: TGCGCCAGCAGCCAGGGAGCCTACGAGCAGTACTTC. The encoded protein is CASSQGAYEQYF.

This clonotype has ten or more counts. The chain links TRBV7-9 to TRBJ1-1; no clear D gene. CDR3 length: 13 amino acids. V lost 5 bases, J lost 1 base, and 8 bases lay in between. CDR1 is SEHNR, CDR2 FQNEAQ, per germline (reference sequence). CDR3 protein: CASSPTANTEAFF. CDR3 bases: TGTGCCAGCAGCCCAACAGCGAACACTGAAGCTTTCTTT.

J is TRBJ2-7 and V is TRBV12-3 or TRBV12-4; D is unclear. V shed 2 bases and J shed 0 bases, with 11 bases lying between them. The CDR3 extends over 15 amino acids. CDR3 in amino acids: CASSLRVVSSYEQYF. In DNA, the CDR3 is TGTGCCAGCAGTTTACGGGTGGTCAGCTCCTACGAGCAGTACTTC.

Ten or more counts support this clonotype. The chain employs TRBV6-2 or TRBV6-3 and TRBJ1-5, with TRBD1 as a possible D gene (6 bases). There are 13 residues in the CDR3. In germline, CDR1 is MNHEY, CDR2 SVGEGT. Between the trimmed V and J ends, which lost 2 bases and 4 bases, there was a span of 6 bases. This chain's CDR3 is CASSYQGNQPQHF. DNA of the CDR3: TGTGCCAGCAGTTACCAGGGGAATCAGCCCCAGCATTTT.

This clonotype was found many times. This chain joins TRBV27 and TRBJ1-2, with 8 bases fitting TRBD1. The CDR3 extends over 14 amino acids. The V segment lost 3 bases and the J segment 4 bases; nucleotides outside the gene matches: 4. Germline CDR1 MNHEY, CDR2 SMNVEV (reference sequence). The CDR3 region is CASSLGGQGYGYTF. CDR3 in DNA: TGTGCCAGCAGTTTGGGTGGACAGGGCTATGGCTACACCTTC.

This clonotype occurred a few times. This chain's CDR3 is CASSQGGRVKPNYGYTF. For the CDR3, the DNA is TGTGCCAGCAGCCAAGGGGGCAGGGTGAAACCTAACTATGGCTACACCTTC. The chain recombines TRBV3-1 with TRBJ1-2; a weak D match, TRBD1 (5 bases). Per the germline V gene, CDR1 is LGHDT and CDR2 is YNNKEL (reference sequence). The CDR3 is made up of 17 amino acids. Between the trimmed V and J ends, which lost 1 base and 0 bases, there was a span of 15 bases.

The table lists this clonotype with a few counts. The chain combines TRBV4-1 with TRBJ1-1; D uncertain. Deletions cut 6 bases from V and 1 base from J, with 9 bases between. This CDR3 has 13 residues. Germline V gives CDR1 MGHRA, CDR2 YSYEKL. Here the CDR3 reads CASREEPNTEAFF. DNA for the CDR3: TGCGCCAGCAGAGAGGAACCGAACACTGAAGCTTTCTTT.

The chain links TRBV7-9 to TRBJ1-2; D uncertain. In germline, CDR1 is SEHNR, CDR2 FQNEAQ (reference sequence). The CDR3 is 13 amino acids. Trimming stripped 1 base from V and 7 bases from J, with 10 bases between. CDR3 in amino acids: CASSLVEVSGYTF. Written as DNA, the CDR3 is TGTGCCAGCAGCTTAGTGGAAGTGAGTGGCTACACCTTC.

The J gene is TRBJ2-1, the V gene TRBV18; 11 nucleotides line up with TRBD2. This CDR3 region has 16 residues. CDR1 is KGHSH, CDR2 LQKENI, per germline. The junction had 4 bases not matched to a gene; V was cut back by 4 bases and J by 2 bases. As DNA, the CDR3 is TGTGCCAGCTCACTGGGACTAGCGGCGACCTACAATGAGCAGTTCTTC. Protein: CASSLGLAATYNEQFF.